This T cell receptor beta chain was found in a study of CD8 T cells in Susac syndrome. RNA amounts of 0.5 to 1 ug underwent reverse transcription with random hexamers. With immunoSEQ multiplex PCR, TCR beta CDR3 was amplified across 54 Vbeta and 13 Jbeta. TCRdb reanalysed the immunoSEQ multiplex PCR reads using MiXCR and keeps one entry per CDR3 protein. The sample holds approximately 110,000 distinct CDR3 sequences, about 96% seen once. Germline lookup yields CDR1 MNHNY and CDR2 SVGAGI (reference sequence). The length of the CDR3 is 13 residues. The V and J ends lost 6 bases and 5 bases respectively, with 12 bases between them.

The chain uses TRBV6-6 and TRBJ2-3; no reliable D call. Sequenced input: CD4+ T cells from PBMCs. The sequence was obtained from a human donor in good health. CDR3 DNA sequence: TGTGCCAGCAGGCGCCTAATGGTAGATACGCAGTATTTT. Protein sequence: CASRRLMVDTQYF.